This is a list of T cell receptor beta chains from one sample in a study of shared clonotypes between healthy human individuals. Libraries were prepared by immunoSEQ multiplex PCR; TCRdb keeps only in-frame clonotypes and omits some of them. The sample lists approximately 320,000 clones, roughly 84% occurring once. Sequencing was performed on memory CD8+ T cells sorted from blood. The receptors stem from a man younger than 30 in good health. Each CDR3 is given with its conserved first and last residue. A D gene is named only where the DNA matches it firmly. Size values are once, few and many counts, or a class for expanded clones, and some rows have none.

J: TRBJ1-3
size: .
length: 13
D: .
V: TRBV11-2
DNA: TGTGCCAGCAGCTTAGATAATGGAAACACCATATATTTT
CDR3: CASSLDNGNTIYF

J: TRBJ2-7
size: .
length: 16
D: .
V: TRBV4-3
DNA: TGCGCCAGCAGCCAAGTTTATGCGGAGAGAACCTACGAGCAGTACTTC
CDR3: CASSQVYAERTYEQYF

J: TRBJ1-3
size: .
length: 18
D: .
V: TRBV6-1
DNA: TGTGCCAGCAGTGAAGGAGTCCTCCAGGGAGGGTATGGAAACACCATATATTTT
CDR3: CASSEGVLQGGYGNTIYF

J: TRBJ2-7
size: .
length: 16
D: .
V: TRBV5-1
DNA: TGCGCCAGCAGCTTGGCCAGGGCAGGGGTGGACTACGAGCAGTACTTC
CDR3: CASSLARAGVDYEQYF

J: TRBJ1-1
size: .
length: 15
D: .
V: TRBV4-1
DNA: TGCGCCAGCAGCCAAAACACCGGACCGAACACTGAAGCTTTCTTT
CDR3: CASSQNTGPNTEAFF

J: TRBJ2-7
size: .
length: 15
D: TRBD2
V: TRBV4-1
DNA: TGCGCCAGCAGCCAACAACTAGCGGGAGCCGACGAGCAGTACTTC
CDR3: CASSQQLAGADEQYF

J: TRBJ1-1
size: .
length: 15
D: .
V: TRBV5-1
DNA: TGCGCCAGCAGCTTCCGGACCGGTTTGAACACTGAAGCTTTCTTT
CDR3: CASSFRTGLNTEAFF

J: TRBJ1-5
size: .
length: 15
D: .
V: TRBV4-3
DNA: TGCGCCAGCAGCCACACGTATGGGGGTAATCAGCCCCAGCATTTT
CDR3: CASSHTYGGNQPQHF

J: TRBJ2-7
size: once
length: 12
D: .
V: TRBV11-2
DNA: TGTGCCAGCAGCTTAGGGTCCTACGAGCAGTACTTC
CDR3: CASSLGSYEQYF

J: TRBJ1-1
size: .
length: 15
D: TRBD1
V: TRBV5-1
DNA: TGCGCCAGCAGCTCCCGGACAGGGATATGGACTGAAGCTTTCTTT
CDR3: CASSSRTGIWTEAFF

J: TRBJ2-1
size: .
length: 15
D: TRBD2
V: TRBV9
DNA: TGTGCCAGCAGCCCGCGACTAGCGGGAGGAGGGGAGCAGTTCTTC
CDR3: CASSPRLAGGGEQFF

J: TRBJ1-5
size: .
length: 14
D: .
V: TRBV2
DNA: TGTGCCACCCCAAACTTGAGGCCCAATCAGCCCCAGCATTTT
CDR3: CATPNLRPNQPQHF

J: TRBJ2-5
size: .
length: 13
D: TRBD2
V: TRBV30
DNA: TGTGCCTGGAGTAGACTAGCTCAAGAGACCCAGTACTTC
CDR3: CAWSRLAQETQYF

J: TRBJ1-2
size: .
length: 15
D: .
V: TRBV9
DNA: TGTGCCAGCAGCGTAGACTCCGGGACAATGAATGGCTACACCTTC
CDR3: CASSVDSGTMNGYTF

J: TRBJ2-2
size: .
length: 13
D: .
V: TRBV7-8
DNA: TGTGCCAGCAGCTTCGGGGGCACCGGGGAGCTGTTTTTT
CDR3: CASSFGGTGELFF

J: TRBJ2-7
size: .
length: 16
D: TRBD2
V: TRBV7-9
DNA: TGTGCCAGCAGCTGGGCTAGCGGGGGAAGCTTAAACGAGCAGTACTTC
CDR3: CASSWASGGSLNEQYF

J: TRBJ2-3
size: .
length: 16
D: .
V: TRBV6-5
DNA: TGTGCCAGCAGTTACAGCAGTGTTGAGAGCACAGATACGCAGTATTTT
CDR3: CASSYSSVESTDTQYF

J: TRBJ2-7
size: .
length: 13
D: .
V: TRBV6-5
DNA: TGTGCCAGCAGTTACTCGACCGGGGCCGAGCAGTACTTC
CDR3: CASSYSTGAEQYF

J: TRBJ2-7
size: .
length: 13
D: .
V: TRBV4-1
DNA: TGCGCCAGCAGCCAAGCTGGGCGGCCCGAGCAGTACTTC
CDR3: CASSQAGRPEQYF

J: TRBJ1-1
size: .
length: 13
D: .
V: TRBV5-4
DNA: TGTGCCAGCACCCTGGGGGCGAACACTGAAGCTTTCTTT
CDR3: CASTLGANTEAFF

J: TRBJ1-3
size: .
length: 15
D: .
V: TRBV7-2
DNA: TGTGCCAGCAGCCCCTTTTTCGGCCCGATAGACGCCATATATTTT
CDR3: CASSPFFGPIDAIYF

J: TRBJ2-5
size: .
length: 14
D: TRBD2
V: TRBV7-6
DNA: TGTGCCAGCAGCCAGAGCGGGACCTTCGAGACCCAGTACTTC
CDR3: CASSQSGTFETQYF

J: TRBJ1-6
size: .
length: 15
D: .
V: TRBV27
DNA: TGTGCCAGCAGCATGCCGGGAGGGGTAAATTCACCCCTCCACTTT
CDR3: CASSMPGGVNSPLHF

J: TRBJ2-7
size: .
length: 12
D: .
V: TRBV6-1
DNA: TGTGCCACCGCGGAGCCGGGCTACGAGCAGTACTTC
CDR3: CATAEPGYEQYF

J: TRBJ1-6
size: .
length: 14
D: TRBD1
V: TRBV6-5
DNA: TGTGCCAGTGCGGCAGGGGGCTCAAATTCACCCCTCCACTTT
CDR3: CASAAGGSNSPLHF

J: TRBJ2-1
size: .
length: 13
D: .
V: TRBV6-1
DNA: TGTGCCAGCTCGGTAAATACCTACAATGAGCAGTTCTTC
CDR3: CASSVNTYNEQFF

J: TRBJ1-6
size: few
length: 12
D: .
V: TRBV4-1
DNA: TGCGCCAGCAGCCAAGTAAATTCACCCCTCCACTTT
CDR3: CASSQVNSPLHF

J: TRBJ1-2
size: once
length: 17
D: .
V: TRBV4-1
DNA: TGCGCCAGCAGCCCAGACAAGCTACGGGATCTAAACTATGGCTACACCTTC
CDR3: CASSPDKLRDLNYGYTF

J: TRBJ1-3
size: once
length: 16
D: .
V: TRBV4-1
DNA: TGCGCCAGCAGCCATCGTCGGACAGTGCCTGGAAACACCATATATTTT
CDR3: CASSHRRTVPGNTIYF

J: TRBJ2-7
size: .
length: 14
D: .
V: TRBV11-2
DNA: TGTGCCAGCAGCTTAGACTCCCCTTCCTACGAGCAGTACTTC
CDR3: CASSLDSPSYEQYF

J: TRBJ2-7
size: .
length: 16
D: .
V: TRBV4-1
DNA: TGCGCCAGCAGCCAGGCCTTAGGGGACGGCTCCTACGAGCAGTACTTC
CDR3: CASSQALGDGSYEQYF

J: TRBJ2-1
size: .
length: 13
D: .
V: TRBV6-5
DNA: TGTGCCAGCAGCCCGGGACCTTACAATGAGCAGTTCTTC
CDR3: CASSPGPYNEQFF

J: TRBJ2-7
size: .
length: 15
D: TRBD1
V: TRBV4-1
DNA: TGCGCCAGCAGCTACGGGACAGGGAGGGCCTACGAGCAGTACTTC
CDR3: CASSYGTGRAYEQYF

J: TRBJ1-3
size: .
length: 14
D: .
V: TRBV7-9
DNA: TGTGCCAGCATCCCAGGGATCTCTGGAAACACCATATATTTT
CDR3: CASIPGISGNTIYF

J: TRBJ2-7
size: .
length: 17
D: TRBD2
V: TRBV13
DNA: TGTGCCAGCAGCTTAGGGCTAGCGGGGGTTTCCTCCTACGAGCAGTACTTC
CDR3: CASSLGLAGVSSYEQYF

J: TRBJ2-7
size: .
length: 15
D: .
V: TRBV7-2
DNA: TGTGCCAGCAGCACGCAGGACTTTCTCTCCTACGAGCAGTACTTC
CDR3: CASSTQDFLSYEQYF

J: TRBJ2-7
size: .
length: 19
D: TRBD2
V: TRBV7-9
DNA: TGTGCCAGCAGCTCCGGACCGGGACTAGCGGAGGGCGGATCCTACGAGCAGTACTTC
CDR3: CASSSGPGLAEGGSYEQYF

J: TRBJ2-1
size: .
length: 19
D: TRBD2
V: TRBV7-8
DNA: TGTGCCAGCAGCCCCCGAACGATATCTTCTAGCGGGAGTTACAATGAGCAGTTCTTC
CDR3: CASSPRTISSSGSYNEQFF

J: TRBJ1-5
size: .
length: 15
D: TRBD1
V: TRBV19
DNA: TGTGCCAGTAGTCTTGGACAGGGCCCCAATCAGCCCCAGCATTTT
CDR3: CASSLGQGPNQPQHF

J: TRBJ1-1
size: .
length: 12
D: .
V: TRBV11-2
DNA: TGTGCCAGCAGCTCCTGGCCGGAAGAAGCTTTCTTT
CDR3: CASSSWPEEAFF

J: TRBJ2-7
size: once
length: 14
D: .
V: TRBV9
DNA: TGTGCCAGCAGCGTAGACGTGGGGGGCCCCGAGCAGTACTTC
CDR3: CASSVDVGGPEQYF

J: TRBJ1-6
size: .
length: 18
D: TRBD1
V: TRBV7-4
DNA: TGTGCCAGCAGCTTAGGAACGACAGGGGGCTTGAATAATTCACCCCTCCACTTT
CDR3: CASSLGTTGGLNNSPLHF

J: TRBJ2-5
size: .
length: 14
D: .
V: TRBV6-5
DNA: TGTGCCAGCAGTCACCCGGGGCCACAAGAGACCCAGTACTTC
CDR3: CASSHPGPQETQYF

J: TRBJ2-3
size: .
length: 12
D: .
V: TRBV7-9
DNA: TGTGCCAGCAGCTTAGGTTTAAATACGCAGTATTTT
CDR3: CASSLGLNTQYF

J: TRBJ2-5
size: few
length: 13
D: .
V: TRBV5-6
DNA: TGTGCCAGCAGCTTGGTTTCTGAGGAGACCCAGTACTTC
CDR3: CASSLVSEETQYF

J: TRBJ1-6
size: .
length: 16
D: .
V: TRBV4-1
DNA: TGCGCCAGCAGCCAAGAGGCCGGATTTTATAATTCACCCCTCCACTTT
CDR3: CASSQEAGFYNSPLHF

J: TRBJ2-1
size: .
length: 15
D: TRBD2
V: TRBV11-2
DNA: TGTGCCAGCAGCCCCGGACTAGCGGGGTACAATGAGCAGTTCTTC
CDR3: CASSPGLAGYNEQFF

J: TRBJ2-1
size: .
length: 13
D: TRBD1
V: TRBV10-1
DNA: TGCGCCAGCAGTGAGACAGGGGGGAATGAGCAGTTCTTC
CDR3: CASSETGGNEQFF

J: TRBJ2-7
size: .
length: 14
D: .
V: TRBV27
DNA: TGTGCCAGCAGTAGCCGGGACGGATCCTACGAGCAGTACTTC
CDR3: CASSSRDGSYEQYF

J: TRBJ1-4
size: .
length: 14
D: TRBD1
V: TRBV30
DNA: TGTGCCTGCCGGCGGGGACAGGGTCCCGAAAAACTGTTTTTT
CDR3: CACRRGQGPEKLFF

J: TRBJ2-7
size: .
length: 16
D: .
V: TRBV6-1
DNA: TGTGCCAGCAGTGAGTGGTTGGGGGAAGGCTCCTACGAGCAGTACTTC
CDR3: CASSEWLGEGSYEQYF

J: TRBJ2-1
size: .
length: 13
D: .
V: TRBV11-3
DNA: TGTGCCAGCAGCTTAGAGGATAGCCCGGAGCAGTTCTTC
CDR3: CASSLEDSPEQFF

J: TRBJ1-3
size: .
length: 18
D: .
V: TRBV7-9
DNA: TGTGCCAGCAGACCGGCTCGTGGCAGGGAGGAATCTGGAAACACCATATATTTT
CDR3: CASRPARGREESGNTIYF

J: TRBJ2-3
size: .
length: 14
D: .
V: TRBV4-3
DNA: TGCGCCAGCAGCCACGTAGACGGCACAGATACGCAGTATTTT
CDR3: CASSHVDGTDTQYF

J: TRBJ2-1
size: .
length: 14
D: .
V: TRBV6-5
DNA: TGTGCCAGCAGTTCGGTGACGGGGGCGAATGAGCAGTTCTTC
CDR3: CASSSVTGANEQFF

J: TRBJ2-7
size: .
length: 14
D: .
V: TRBV5-8
DNA: TGTGCCAGCAGCTTACCCCGGGATTCCTACGAGCAGTACTTC
CDR3: CASSLPRDSYEQYF

J: TRBJ2-5
size: .
length: 13
D: .
V: TRBV14
DNA: TGTGCCAGCAGCGACCTTGGTGGAGAGACCCAGTACTTC
CDR3: CASSDLGGETQYF

J: TRBJ2-5
size: .
length: 17
D: TRBD2
V: TRBV28
DNA: TGTGCCAGCAGTTTACCTACTAGCGGGGTGCAACAAGAGACCCAGTACTTC
CDR3: CASSLPTSGVQQETQYF

J: TRBJ2-5
size: .
length: 14
D: .
V: TRBV13
DNA: TGTGCCAGTTCCCCGGGCGGCGGACAAGAGACCCAGTACTTC
CDR3: CASSPGGGQETQYF

J: TRBJ2-2
size: .
length: 19
D: .
V: TRBV11-1
DNA: TGTGCCAGCAGCTTAGGGGGACACAGTGGGACCAGGGACACCGGGGAGCTGTTTTTT
CDR3: CASSLGGHSGTRDTGELFF